This passage covers 18 T cell receptor beta chains from one sample sequenced in a study of T cells after yellow fever vaccination. TCRdb analysed the 5' RACE reads with MiXCR anew, one entry per CDR3 protein. The repertoire holds about 300,000 distinct CDR3 sequences, with around 10% as singletons. Material: CD4+ T cells sorted from PBMCs, obtained 5 days after the yellow fever booster vaccination. Receptor source: a man aged 18 to 30 who received the YFV17D yellow fever vaccine.

The chain carries TRBV25-1 and TRBJ1-1, with D unclear. This CDR3 is 14 amino acids long. Germline V gene lookup returns CDR1 MGHDK and CDR2 SYGVNS. V lost 0 bases to trimming and J lost 3 bases, with 8 bases between them. The CDR3, as DNA: TGTGCCAGCAGTGAATACAGGAGCCACACTGAAGCTTTCTTT. Translation: CASSEYRSHTEAFF.

This clonotype was picked up a small number of times. The gene calls are TRBV12-3 or TRBV12-4 and TRBJ1-6; 7 bases are shared with TRBD1. The CDR3 contains 15 residues. The ends lost 6 bases at V and 7 bases at J; junction bases unmatched: 9. CDR3 residues: CASRDAGQPNSPLHF. The DNA for the CDR3 is TGTGCCAGCAGGGACGCGGGACAGCCAAATTCACCCCTCCACTTT.

This clonotype was detected only a few times. This rearrangement joins TRBV7-2 to TRBJ2-3; TRBD2 aligns across 12 bases. Losses at the gene ends were 5 bases for V and 7 bases for J; bases not matched to a gene: 13. The length of the CDR3 is 17 residues. CDR1 is SGHTA and CDR2 is FQGNSA in the germline V gene. The CDR3 nucleotides read TGTGCCAGCAGCCAGGGACTAGCGGGCCCCCGCGGAAATACGCAGTATTTT. Translated, it gives CASSQGLAGPRGNTQYF.

This sequence joins TRBV2 and TRBJ2-2; D gene ambiguous. The CDR3 totals 13 residues. Germline CDR1 reads SNHLY; CDR2 reads FYNNEI. Trimming removed 6 bases at V and 7 bases at J, with 12 bases between. The CDR3 DNA follows: TGTGCCAGCAGGCAGACGGTAGACGGGGAGCTGTTTTTT. As protein: CASRQTVDGELFF.

This sequence joins TRBV5-1 and TRBJ1-1; 7 bases align to TRBD1. V shed 2 bases and J 5 bases; nucleotides not matched to a gene: 21. Looked up from germline, CDR1 is SGHRS and CDR2 is YFSETQ. CDR3 length: 19 amino acids. CDR3 nucleotide sequence: TGCGCCAGCAGCTTCGGAGGCGGAAGCAGGGGGGTATATCGGACTGAAGCTTTCTTT. As protein: CASSFGGGSRGVYRTEAFF.

This clonotype was counted at least ten times. The chain uses TRBV27 and TRBJ1-4; the D gene is possibly TRBD1 (5 bases). Germline values: CDR1 MNHEY, CDR2 SMNVEV (reference sequence). V lost 4 bases to trimming and J lost 8 bases, with 17 bases between them. The CDR3 is 15 amino acids. Written as DNA, the CDR3 is TGTGCCAGCAGTTCCGGGGGAGCCGGAGGCGAAAAACTGTTTTTT. This translates into CASSSGGAGGEKLFF.

The V gene is TRBV7-2, the J gene TRBJ1-1, with 7 bases identical to TRBD1. This CDR3 has 14 residues. Germline CDR1 reads SGHTA; CDR2 reads FQGNSA. With V trimmed by 5 bases and J by 6 bases, 9 bases remained unmatched. The chain's CDR3 is CASSLTDRVAEAFF. Written as DNA, the CDR3 is TGTGCCAGCAGCCTGACAGACAGGGTGGCTGAAGCTTTCTTT.

The rearrangement joins TRBV7-9 to TRBJ2-4, with D possibly being TRBD1 (6 bases). Germline V gene data show CDR1 as SEHNR and CDR2 as FQNEAQ (reference sequence). V lost 3 bases and J 6 bases, leaving 12 bases between the germline ends. The CDR3 runs 14 residues. The chain's CDR3 is CASSFQGSPNIQYF. The CDR3 nucleotides read TGTGCCAGCAGCTTTCAGGGGTCTCCAAACATTCAGTACTTC.

This sequence joins TRBV5-1 and TRBJ2-3, with D possibly TRBD1 on 6 matching bases. The CDR3 runs 14 residues. The germline gives CDR1 SGHRS, CDR2 YFSETQ. With 0 bases removed from V and 5 bases from J, the gap between germline ends came to 10 bases. The CDR3 spells CASSLEWGQDTQYF. CDR3 sequence (DNA): TGCGCCAGCAGCTTGGAGTGGGGGCAAGATACGCAGTATTTT.

This clonotype was recorded many times. The genes are TRBV6-5 and TRBJ2-7; the D is unclear. Germline V gene data show CDR1 as MNHEY and CDR2 as SVGAGI. The germline V and J ends were trimmed by 4 bases and 4 bases, with 23 bases remaining between them. The CDR3 extends over 17 amino acids. The DNA of the CDR3 is TGTGCCAGCAGTTTTGTTAAGGCCGGTAAGAATTCTTACGAGCAGTACGTC. Encoded protein: CASSFVKAGKNSYEQYV.

This chain connects TRBV6-2 or TRBV6-3 to TRBJ2-3, with a weak D call TRBD2 (5 bases). Germline CDR1 and CDR2: MNHEY and SVGEGT. Trimming left V 7 bases short and J 2 bases short, with 13 bases between. The CDR3 loop spans 14 amino acids. For the CDR3, the DNA is TGTGCCAGCAAGCCAGCGGACCACACAGATACGCAGTATTTT. Its protein product is CASKPADHTDTQYF.

This clonotype was seen ten or more times. The genes are TRBV12-3 or TRBV12-4 and TRBJ2-3; TRBD1 aligns across 9 bases. J gave up 1 base and V 6 bases, and 2 bases lay outside the gene matches. This CDR3 is built from 14 residues. In DNA, the CDR3 is TGTGCCAGCAGCCGGGACAGGGGCACAGATACGCAGTATTTT. This encodes CASSRDRGTDTQYF.

This clonotype has just a few counts. V gene TRBV20-1 combines with J gene TRBJ2-1; D not certain. Germline V CDR1 and CDR2: DFQATT, SNEGSKA (reference sequence). The CDR3 runs to 13 residues. Trimming took 6 bases from V and 9 from J, leaving 18 bases between them. CDR3 amino acids: CSAKDQFIGEQFF. CDR3 nucleotides: TGCAGTGCAAAAGACCAATTTATAGGTGAGCAGTTCTTC.

This clonotype was counted between two and nine times. The gene calls are TRBV6-5 and TRBJ1-2; D uncertain. The germline V gene encodes CDR1 MNHEY and CDR2 SVGAGI. Trimming left V 6 bases short and J 3 bases short, with 11 bases between. The length of the CDR3 is 13 residues. The CDR3 loop is CASRRDGHYGYTF. The DNA of the CDR3 is TGTGCCAGCAGGAGAGACGGTCACTATGGCTACACCTTC.

V gene TRBV24-1 combines with J gene TRBJ1-5; TRBD1 is a possible D gene (6 bases). This CDR3 contains 14 residues. Germline V CDR1 and CDR2: KGHDR, SFDVKD. The V end lost 4 bases, the J end lost 6 bases, and 12 bases lay between the germline ends. The CDR3: CATSEAGAVQPQHF. CDR3 DNA sequence: TGTGCCACCAGTGAGGCAGGGGCGGTTCAGCCCCAGCATTTT.

This clonotype has only a few counts. This chain joins TRBV20-1 and TRBJ2-3; D is possibly TRBD1 (6 bases). The CDR3 consists of 12 residues. The V gene's germline CDR1 is DFQATT and CDR2 SNEGSKA (reference sequence). Deletions cut 4 bases from V and 4 bases from J, with 9 bases between. CDR3 sequence (DNA): TGCAGTGCTAACTACAGGGCAGATACGCAGTATTTT. Amino acids: CSANYRADTQYF.

The chain couples TRBV18 to TRBJ1-1; no clear D. From germline, CDR1 is KGHSH and CDR2 LQKENI. The CDR3 runs 13 residues. Trimming took off 11 bases at V and 0 bases at J, with 13 bases between the two ends. CDR3 in amino acids: CAGQTRLNTEAFF. The CDR3 DNA reads as TGTGCCGGGCAGACGCGGTTGAACACTGAAGCTTTCTTT.

This rearrangement joins TRBV6-1 to TRBJ2-7, with D unclear. The CDR3 runs 11 residues. The V and J ends lost 3 bases and 3 bases respectively, with 3 bases between them. Germline V lookup: CDR1 MNHNS, CDR2 SASEGT. As DNA, the CDR3 is TGTGCCAGCAGTGAGGACTACGAGCAGTACGTC. Protein product: CASSEDYEQYV.